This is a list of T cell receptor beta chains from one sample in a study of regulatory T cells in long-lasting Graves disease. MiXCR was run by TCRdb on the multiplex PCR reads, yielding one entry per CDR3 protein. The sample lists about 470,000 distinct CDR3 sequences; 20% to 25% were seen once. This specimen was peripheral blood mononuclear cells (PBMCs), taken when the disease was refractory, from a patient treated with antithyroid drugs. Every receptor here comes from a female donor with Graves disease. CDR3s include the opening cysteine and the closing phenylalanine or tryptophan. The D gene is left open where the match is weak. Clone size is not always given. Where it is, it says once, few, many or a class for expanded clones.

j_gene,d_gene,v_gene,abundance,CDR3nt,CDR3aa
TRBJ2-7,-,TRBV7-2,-,TGTGCCAGCAGCTACCGGGCCCCCGGGACCTACGAGCAGTACTTC,CASSYRAPGTYEQYF
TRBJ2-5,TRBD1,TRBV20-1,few,TGCAGTGCTAGACCTAATGAGGCAGGGGGTGAAAAAGAGACCCAGTACTTC,CSARPNEAGGEKETQYF
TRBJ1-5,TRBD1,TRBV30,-,TGTGCCTTTACCCGGACAGGGGGCAATCAGCCCCAGCATTTT,CAFTRTGGNQPQHF
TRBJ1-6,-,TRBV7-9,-,TGTGCCAGCAGCTTATTGTTGGGTAGCTCACCCCTCCACTTT,CASSLLLGSSPLHF
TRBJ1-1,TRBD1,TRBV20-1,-,TGCAGTGCTCCGACAGGGGGCAGGAAAGCTTTCTTT,CSAPTGGRKAFF
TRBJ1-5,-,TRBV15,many,TGTGCCACCAGCAGGGCGGGGGTGTGGGCCCAGCATTTT,CATSRAGVWAQHF
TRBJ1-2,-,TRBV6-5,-,TGTGCCAGCAGTTACTCGTTCGGACCCCCTATGGGAGGCTACACCTTC,CASSYSFGPPMGGYTF
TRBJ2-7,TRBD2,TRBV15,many,TGTGCCACCAGCACCAGGCGGGGGGCCGCGTACTACGAGCAGTACTTC,CATSTRRGAAYYEQYF
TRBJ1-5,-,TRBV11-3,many,TGTGCCAGCAGCTTAAGTTACGCCAAGGGGGGGGGCAATCAGCCCCAGCATTTT,CASSLSYAKGGGNQPQHF
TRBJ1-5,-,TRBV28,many,TGTGCCAGCAGTTTCCTGGGCGAGCCCAATCAGCCCCAGCATTTT,CASSFLGEPNQPQHF
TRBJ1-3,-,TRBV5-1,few,TGCGCCAGCAGCTCTGGAGGGGCTGGAAACACCATATATTTT,CASSSGGAGNTIYF
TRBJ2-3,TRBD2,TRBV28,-,TGTGCCAGCGGACAAACTAGCGGGAGAGGGGATACGCAGTATTTT,CASGQTSGRGDTQYF
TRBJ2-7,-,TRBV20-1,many,TGCAGTGCTAGAGGGGGGTACGAGCAGTACTTC,CSARGGYEQYF
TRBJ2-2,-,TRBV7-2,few,TGTGCCAGCAGCTTAGCCCTACCAGGGGTATTAAACACCGGGGAGCTGTTTTTT,CASSLALPGVLNTGELFF
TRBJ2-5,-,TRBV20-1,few,TGCAGTGCTAGAAAGGAAAAAGAGACCCAGTACTTC,CSARKEKETQYF
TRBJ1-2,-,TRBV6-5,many,TGTGCCAGCAGTTTCCGCCGGCTGTATGGCTACACCTTC,CASSFRRLYGYTF
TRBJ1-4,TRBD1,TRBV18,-,TGTGCCAGCGCGCCCTACAGGGACAGTAACGAAAAACTGTTTTTT,CASAPYRDSNEKLFF
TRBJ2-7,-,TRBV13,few,TGTGCCAGCAGCTTGTGGACAGCATTCTCCTACGAGCAGTACTTC,CASSLWTAFSYEQYF
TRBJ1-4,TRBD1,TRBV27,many,TGTGCCAGCAGTGAGGATAAGGGGGCTGCAACTAATGAAAAACTGTTTTTT,CASSEDKGAATNEKLFF
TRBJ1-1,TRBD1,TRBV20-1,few,TGCAGTGCTAGAGAGACAGGGGGCGTAGACACTGAAGCTTTCTTT,CSARETGGVDTEAFF
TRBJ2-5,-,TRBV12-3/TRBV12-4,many,TGTGCCAGCAGCTGGGGGGTACAAGAGACCCAGTACTTC,CASSWGVQETQYF
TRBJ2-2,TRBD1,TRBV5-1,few,TGCGCCAGCAGCGAGGGACAGGGGGCCACCGGGGAGCTGTTTTTT,CASSEGQGATGELFF
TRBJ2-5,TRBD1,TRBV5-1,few,TGCGCCAGCACCCCTGGGGGGACAGGGATGGAGACCCAGTACTTC,CASTPGGTGMETQYF
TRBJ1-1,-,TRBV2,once,TGTGCCATAAGATCTTTTATGAACACTGAAGCTTTCTTT,CAIRSFMNTEAFF
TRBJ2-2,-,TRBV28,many,TGTGCCAGCAGTTTAAGGGGGGCTAACACCGGGGAGCTGTTTTTT,CASSLRGANTGELFF
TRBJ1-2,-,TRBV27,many,TGTGCCAGCAGTTTATCAGTCTCTCGGGACGGCTACACCTTC,CASSLSVSRDGYTF
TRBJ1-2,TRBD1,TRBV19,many,TGTGCCAGTAGTCCTGGGACAGGCAACTATGGCTACACCTTC,CASSPGTGNYGYTF
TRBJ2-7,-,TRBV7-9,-,TGTGCCAGCAGCTCGGGGGGACATGGGGTTTCTTACGAGCAGTACTTC,CASSSGGHGVSYEQYF
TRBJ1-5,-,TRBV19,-,TGTGCCAGTACCGGGACATTAAATCAGCCCCAGCATTTT,CASTGTLNQPQHF
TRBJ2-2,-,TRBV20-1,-,TGCAGTGCTAGATTAAGGTCGTACGGGAGAAACACCGGGGAGCTGTTTTTT,CSARLRSYGRNTGELFF
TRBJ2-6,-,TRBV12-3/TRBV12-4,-,TGTGCCAGCAGTTTCTTTCGGGACGGTCTTTCTGGGGCCAACGTCCTGACTTTC,CASSFFRDGLSGANVLTF
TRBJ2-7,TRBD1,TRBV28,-,TGTGCCAGCTCACCAAATACAGGGGGATTCTCCGAGCAGTACTTC,CASSPNTGGFSEQYF
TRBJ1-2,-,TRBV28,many,TGTGCCAGCAGTTTAAGGAACCTGAGGGAAAACTATGGCTACACCTTC,CASSLRNLRENYGYTF
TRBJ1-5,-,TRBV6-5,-,TGTGCCAGCAGTTTCCCCATGAATCAGCCCCAGCATTTT,CASSFPMNQPQHF
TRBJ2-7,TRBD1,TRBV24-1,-,TGTGCCACCAGTGATTCCCGTACGGACAGGTCCTCCTACGAGCAGTACTTC,CATSDSRTDRSSYEQYF
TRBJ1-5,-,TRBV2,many,TGTGCCAGCAGTGAGGGGCAGCTTACGAGTCAGCCCCAGCATTTT,CASSEGQLTSQPQHF
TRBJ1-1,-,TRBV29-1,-,TGCAGCGTTGGCCGGATGAGCACTGAAGCTTTCTTT,CSVGRMSTEAFF
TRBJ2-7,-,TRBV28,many,TGTGCCAGCAGTTTATCAACAGGGATCGAGCAGTACTTC,CASSLSTGIEQYF
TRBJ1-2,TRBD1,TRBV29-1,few,TGCAGCGTTGAAGGCGACAGGGGGCCTGGCGGCTACACCTTC,CSVEGDRGPGGYTF
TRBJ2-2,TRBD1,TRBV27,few,TGTGCCAGCAGTCATCGCAACAGGGGTCGGAACACCGGGGAGCTGTTTTTT,CASSHRNRGRNTGELFF
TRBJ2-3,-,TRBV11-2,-,TGTGCCAGCAGCGGTCGGACACCAGCTAGCACAGATACGCAGTATTTT,CASSGRTPASTDTQYF